This T cell receptor beta chain was observed in a study of blood T cell repertoires in COVID-19. Overall study: COVID-19 samples collected from the United States, Italy and Spain covered acute and convalescent phases.

Authors' methods: Amplification of reference gene primers was used by the study to estimate nucleated cell counts. Clones were read by immunoSEQ multiplex PCR, and TCRdb kept only the in-frame ones, dropping some. V and J calls and clone size are as listed in that table; D and trimming were resolved from the DNA. The sample consists of approximately 150,000 clones, about 82% of them appearing once. Enrolled during active infection, Seattle patients were then followed longitudinally. V lost 4 bases to trimming and J lost 7 bases, with 12 bases between them. The CDR3 length is 13 residues. Germline-derived CDR1 and CDR2 are SNHLY and FYNNEI.

The TCR sequence derives from a woman aged 80 or older with COVID-19, enrolled during active disease. Sequencing used peripheral blood. The chain links TRBV2 to TRBJ2-3; D possibly corresponds to TRBD1 (5 bases). DNA for the CDR3: TGTGCCAGCAGTGGGCTCCAGGGAAATACGCAGTATTTT. As protein: CASSGLQGNTQYF. The variable domain in full, completed from reference TRBV2 and TRBJ2-3, reads EPEVTQTPSHQVTQMGQEVILRCVPISNHLYFYWYRQILGQKVEFLVSFYNNEISEKSEIFDDQFSVERPDGSNFTLKIRSTKLEDSAMYFCASSGLQGNTQYFGPGTRLTVL.